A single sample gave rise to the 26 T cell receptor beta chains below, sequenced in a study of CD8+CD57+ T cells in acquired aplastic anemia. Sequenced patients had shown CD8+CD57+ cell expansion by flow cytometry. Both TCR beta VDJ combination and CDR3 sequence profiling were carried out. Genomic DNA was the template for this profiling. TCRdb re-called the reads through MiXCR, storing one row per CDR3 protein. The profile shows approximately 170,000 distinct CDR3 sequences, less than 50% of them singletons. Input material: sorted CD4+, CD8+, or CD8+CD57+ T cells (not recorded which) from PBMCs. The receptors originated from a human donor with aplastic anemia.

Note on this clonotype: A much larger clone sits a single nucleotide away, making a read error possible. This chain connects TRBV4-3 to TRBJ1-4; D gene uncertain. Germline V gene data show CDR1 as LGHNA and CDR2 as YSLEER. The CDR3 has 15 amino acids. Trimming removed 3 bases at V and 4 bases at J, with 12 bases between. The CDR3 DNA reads TGCGCCAGCAGCCACGGCTTGGGAGATAATGAAAAACTGTTTTTT. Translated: CASSHGLGDNEKLFF.

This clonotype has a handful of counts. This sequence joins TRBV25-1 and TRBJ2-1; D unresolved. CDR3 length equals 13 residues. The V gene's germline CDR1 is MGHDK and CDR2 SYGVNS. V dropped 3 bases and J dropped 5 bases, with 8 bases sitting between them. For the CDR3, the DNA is TGTGCCAGCAGTGAGGTCCCCCACAATGAGCAGTTCTTC. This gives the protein CASSEVPHNEQFF.

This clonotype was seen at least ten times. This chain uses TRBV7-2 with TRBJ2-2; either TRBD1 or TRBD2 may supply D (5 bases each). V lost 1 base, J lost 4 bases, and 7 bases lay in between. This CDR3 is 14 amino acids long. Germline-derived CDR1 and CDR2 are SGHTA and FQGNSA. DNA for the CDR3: TGTGCCAGCAGCTTAGGAGGGGTCACCGGGGAGCTGTTTTTT. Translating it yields CASSLGGVTGELFF.

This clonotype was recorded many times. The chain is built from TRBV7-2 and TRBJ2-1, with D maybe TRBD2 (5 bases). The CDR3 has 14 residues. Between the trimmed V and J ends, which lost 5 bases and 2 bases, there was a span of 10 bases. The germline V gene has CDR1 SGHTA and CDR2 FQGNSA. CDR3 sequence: CASSLGLAYNEQFF. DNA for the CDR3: TGTGCCAGCAGCCTAGGACTTGCCTACAATGAGCAGTTCTTC.

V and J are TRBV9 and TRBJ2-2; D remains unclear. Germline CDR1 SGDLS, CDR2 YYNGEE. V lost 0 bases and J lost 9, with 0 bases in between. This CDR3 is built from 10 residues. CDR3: CASSVGELFF. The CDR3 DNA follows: TGTGCCAGCAGCGTAGGGGAGCTGTTTTTT.

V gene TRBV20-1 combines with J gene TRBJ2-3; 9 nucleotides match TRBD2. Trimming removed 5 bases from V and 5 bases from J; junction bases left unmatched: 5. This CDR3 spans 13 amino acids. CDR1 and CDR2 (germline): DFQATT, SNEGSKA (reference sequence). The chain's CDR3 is CSALGLAEDTQYF. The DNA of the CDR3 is TGCAGTGCTTTGGGACTAGCTGAAGATACGCAGTATTTT.

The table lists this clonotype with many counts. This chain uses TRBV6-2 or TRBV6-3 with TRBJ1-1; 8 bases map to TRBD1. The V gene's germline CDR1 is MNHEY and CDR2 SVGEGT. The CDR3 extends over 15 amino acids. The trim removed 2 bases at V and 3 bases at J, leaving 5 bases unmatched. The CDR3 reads CASSYRQGAYTEAFF. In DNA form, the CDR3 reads TGTGCCAGCAGTTACAGGCAGGGGGCTTACACTGAAGCTTTCTTT.

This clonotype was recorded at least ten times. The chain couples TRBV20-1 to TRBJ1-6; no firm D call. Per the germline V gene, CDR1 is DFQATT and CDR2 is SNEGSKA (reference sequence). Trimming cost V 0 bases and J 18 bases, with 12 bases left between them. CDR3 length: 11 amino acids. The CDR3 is CSARDQSVYHF. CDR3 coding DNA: TGCAGTGCTAGAGATCAATCCGTATACCACTTT.

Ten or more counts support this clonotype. As DNA, the CDR3 is TGTGCCAGCAGCTTGGGGGATACCTACGAGCAGTACTTC. It yields the protein CASSLGDTYEQYF. The chain is built from TRBV7-9 and TRBJ2-7; D tentatively reads TRBD1 or TRBD2 (5 bases each). CDR3 length: 13 residues. Germline V gene sequence: CDR1 SEHNR, CDR2 FQNEAQ (reference sequence). The V and J ends lost 3 bases and 2 bases respectively, with 8 bases between them. Variable domain in full (rest from reference TRBV7-9 and TRBJ2-7): DTGVSQNPRHKITKRGQNVTFRCDPISEHNRLYWYRQTLGQGPEFLTYFQNEAQLEKSRLLSDRFSAERPKGSFSTLEIQRTEQGDSAMYLCASSLGDTYEQYFGPGTRLTVT.

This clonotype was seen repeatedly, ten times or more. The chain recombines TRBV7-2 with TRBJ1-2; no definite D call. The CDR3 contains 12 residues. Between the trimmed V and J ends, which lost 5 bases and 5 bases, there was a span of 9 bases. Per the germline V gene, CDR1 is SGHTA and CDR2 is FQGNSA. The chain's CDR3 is CASSGRGYGYTF. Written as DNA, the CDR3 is TGTGCCAGCAGCGGTAGAGGGTATGGCTACACCTTC.

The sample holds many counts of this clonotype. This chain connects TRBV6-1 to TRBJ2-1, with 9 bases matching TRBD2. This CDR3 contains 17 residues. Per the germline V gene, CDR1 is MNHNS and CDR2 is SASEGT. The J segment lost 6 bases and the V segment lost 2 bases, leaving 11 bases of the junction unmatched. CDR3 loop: CASSEQPLAGAGNEQFF. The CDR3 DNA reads TGTGCCAGCAGTGAACAACCTTTAGCGGGAGCCGGCAATGAGCAGTTCTTC.

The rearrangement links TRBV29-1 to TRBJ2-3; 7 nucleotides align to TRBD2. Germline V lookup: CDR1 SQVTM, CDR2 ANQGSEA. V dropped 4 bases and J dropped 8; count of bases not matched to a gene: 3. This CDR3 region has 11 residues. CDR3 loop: CSVVSGFTQYF. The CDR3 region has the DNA TGCAGCGTTGTTAGCGGGTTTACGCAGTATTTT.

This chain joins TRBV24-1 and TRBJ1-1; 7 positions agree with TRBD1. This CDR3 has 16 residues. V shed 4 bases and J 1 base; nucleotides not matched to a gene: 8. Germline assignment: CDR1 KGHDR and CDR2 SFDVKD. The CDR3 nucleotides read TGTGCCACCAGTGAGCTCACGACAGGGTCGAACACTGAAGCTTTCTTT. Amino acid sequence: CATSELTTGSNTEAFF.

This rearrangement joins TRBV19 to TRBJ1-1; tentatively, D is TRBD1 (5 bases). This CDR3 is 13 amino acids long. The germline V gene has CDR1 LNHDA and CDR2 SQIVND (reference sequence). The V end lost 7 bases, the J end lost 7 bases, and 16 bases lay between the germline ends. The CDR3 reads CASTTGTRGEAFF. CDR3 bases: TGTGCCAGTACTACCGGGACTCGCGGTGAAGCTTTCTTT.

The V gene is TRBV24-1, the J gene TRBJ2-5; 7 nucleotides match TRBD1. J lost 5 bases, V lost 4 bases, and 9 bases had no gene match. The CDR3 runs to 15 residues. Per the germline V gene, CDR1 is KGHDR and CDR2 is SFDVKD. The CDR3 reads CATSDLTGARETQYF. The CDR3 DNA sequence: TGTGCCACCAGTGACCTTACAGGGGCCCGGGAGACCCAGTACTTC.

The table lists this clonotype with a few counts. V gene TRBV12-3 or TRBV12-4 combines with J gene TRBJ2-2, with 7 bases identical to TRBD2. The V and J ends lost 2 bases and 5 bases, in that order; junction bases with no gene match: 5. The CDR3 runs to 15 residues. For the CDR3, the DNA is TGTGCCAGCAGTTTAAGCGGGGTTCGGACCGGGGAGCTGTTTTTT. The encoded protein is CASSLSGVRTGELFF.

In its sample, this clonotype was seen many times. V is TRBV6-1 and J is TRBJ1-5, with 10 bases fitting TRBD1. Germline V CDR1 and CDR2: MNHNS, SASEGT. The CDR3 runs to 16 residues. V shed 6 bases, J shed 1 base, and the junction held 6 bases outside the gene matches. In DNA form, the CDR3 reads TGTGCCAGCAGCCACCGACAGGGGGCGAGCAATCAGCCCCAGCATTTT. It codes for CASSHRQGASNQPQHF.

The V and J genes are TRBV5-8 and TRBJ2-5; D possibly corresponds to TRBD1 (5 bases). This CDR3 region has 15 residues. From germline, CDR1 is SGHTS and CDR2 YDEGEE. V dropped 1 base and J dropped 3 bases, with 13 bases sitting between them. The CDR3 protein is CASSLYRGEEETQYF. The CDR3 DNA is TGTGCCAGCAGCTTGTATAGGGGCGAGGAAGAGACCCAGTACTTC.

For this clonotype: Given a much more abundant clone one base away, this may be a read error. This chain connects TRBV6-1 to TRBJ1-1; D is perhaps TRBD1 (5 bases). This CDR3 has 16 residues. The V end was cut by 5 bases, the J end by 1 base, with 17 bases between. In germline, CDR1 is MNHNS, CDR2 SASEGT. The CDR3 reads CASSPSLTEKNTEAFF. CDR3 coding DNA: TGTGCCAGCAGTCCGTCCCTGACAGAGAAGAACACTGAAGCTTTCTTT.

The CDR3 DNA follows: TGCAGTGCTAGTGAAGAGACCCAGTACTTC. It codes for CSASEETQYF. This chain joins TRBV20-1 and TRBJ2-5; D not resolved. The CDR3 has 10 residues. Germline V gene lookup returns CDR1 DFQATT and CDR2 SNEGSKA (reference sequence). Trimming stripped 3 bases from V and 3 bases from J, with 2 bases between.

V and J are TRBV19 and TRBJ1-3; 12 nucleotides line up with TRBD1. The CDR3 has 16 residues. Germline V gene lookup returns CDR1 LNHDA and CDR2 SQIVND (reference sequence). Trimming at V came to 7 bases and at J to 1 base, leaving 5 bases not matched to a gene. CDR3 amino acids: CASNTGQGASGNTIYF. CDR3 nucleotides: TGTGCCAGTAACACGGGACAGGGGGCGTCTGGAAACACCATATATTTT.

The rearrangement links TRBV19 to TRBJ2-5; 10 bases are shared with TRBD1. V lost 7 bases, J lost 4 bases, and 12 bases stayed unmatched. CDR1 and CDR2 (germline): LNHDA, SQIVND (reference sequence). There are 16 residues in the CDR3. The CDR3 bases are TGTGCCAGTATGGTTGTCGGGACAGGGGTTGGAGAGACCCAGTACTTC. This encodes CASMVVGTGVGETQYF. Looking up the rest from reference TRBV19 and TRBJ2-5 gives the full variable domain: DGGITQSPKYLFRKEGQNVTLSCEQNLNHDAMYWYRQDPGQGLRLIYYSQIVNDFQKGDIAEGYSVSREKKESFPLTVTSAQKNPTAFYLCASMVVGTGVGETQYFGPGTRLLVL.

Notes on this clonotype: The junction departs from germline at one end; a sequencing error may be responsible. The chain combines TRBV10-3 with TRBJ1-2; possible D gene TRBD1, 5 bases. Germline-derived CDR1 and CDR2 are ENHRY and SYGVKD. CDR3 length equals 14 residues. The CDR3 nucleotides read TGTGCCATCAGCGCCAGGGAGGAGGGCTATGGCCACACCTTC. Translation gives CAISAREEGYGHTF.

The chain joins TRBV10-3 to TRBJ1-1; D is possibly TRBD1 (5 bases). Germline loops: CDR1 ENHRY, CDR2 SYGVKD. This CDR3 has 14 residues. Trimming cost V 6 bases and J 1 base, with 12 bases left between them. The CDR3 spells CAIRATGTNTEAFF. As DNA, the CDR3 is TGTGCCATCAGAGCGACCGGGACGAACACTGAAGCTTTCTTT.

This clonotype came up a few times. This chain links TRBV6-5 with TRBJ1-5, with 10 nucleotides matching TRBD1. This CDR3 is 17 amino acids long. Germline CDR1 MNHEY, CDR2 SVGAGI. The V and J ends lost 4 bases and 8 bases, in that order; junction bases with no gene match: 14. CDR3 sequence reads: CASSSHRDRGWMEPQHF. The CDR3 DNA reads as TGTGCCAGCAGTTCCCACCGGGACAGGGGATGGATGGAGCCCCAGCATTTT.

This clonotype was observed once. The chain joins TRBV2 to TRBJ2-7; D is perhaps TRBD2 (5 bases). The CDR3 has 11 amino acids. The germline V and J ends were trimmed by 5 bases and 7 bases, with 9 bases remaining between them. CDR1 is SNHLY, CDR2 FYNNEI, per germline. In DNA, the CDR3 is TGTGCCAGCAGTACTACGGGAGAGCAGTACGTC. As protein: CASSTTGEQYV.